Given below is one T cell receptor (beta chain) in context. Its cognate antigen is unknown. The sample originates from a study of OX40 agonist ivuxolimab in advanced cancers. Study overall: While on treatment, patients had intravenous ivuxolimab at 0.01 to 10 mg/kg every 2 weeks.

Patients with a history of autoimmune disease or on systemic immunosuppression were excluded. The assay was immunoSEQ multiplex PCR, and TCRdb's table has in-frame clones only and misses some. Of tens of thousands of clones detected, about 90% appear once; the ten largest clones hold about 4.4%. This CDR3 is 13 amino acids long. Germline CDR1 and CDR2: MNHEY and SVGAGI. With 2 bases removed from V and 9 bases from J, the gap between germline ends came to 10 bases. Study-wide results and caveats: Clonal expansion among partial responders at 0.1-3.0 mg/kg ranked near the lowest. Certain nonresponding patients likewise had low normalized T-cell clonal expansion.

The sample was CD4+ or CD8+ T cells sorted from blood, taken in a trial of the OX40 agonist ivuxolimab. This TCR was sampled from an adult with an advanced solid tumor such as melanoma, head and neck, liver or kidney cancer. The rearrangement joins TRBV6-5 to TRBJ2-2; D might be TRBD2 (6 bases). The CDR3 is CASSYGEAWELFF. CDR3 nucleotides: TGTGCCAGCAGTTACGGGGAGGCTTGGGAGCTGTTTTTT.